This T cell receptor (beta chain) stems from a study of identical twins. cDNA carried unique molecular identifiers, and a universal primer site was added by template switching. TCRdb ran MiXCR on the 5' RACE reads and lists one entry per CDR3 protein. The sample lists 500,000 to 550,000 distinct CDR3 sequences, 20% to 25% occurring once. The V segment lost 6 bases and the J segment 4 bases; nucleotides outside the gene matches: 11. CDR3 length equals 15 residues. In germline, CDR1 is MNHNS, CDR2 SASEGT. Study observations and caveats: Abundant beta clonotypes from cord blood had fewer insertions, unlike memory repertoires, which showed none. Twins' surplus sharing was weaker for beta out-of-frame sequences. For zero-insertion analyses, partial confounding could come from invariant MAIT and iNKT cells.

In the case of this clonotype: The target antigen is unknown.

These data also featured in a second study, about yellow fever vaccine responses in identical twins.

The sequenced sample consisted of CD4+ T cells sorted from blood. The chain has TRBV6-1 and TRBJ2-7, with TRBD1 matching over 8 bases. The clonotype comes from a woman under 30 in good health. In nucleotides, the CDR3 is TGTGCCAGCAGCAATGTCGGACAGGGTTCGTACGAGCAGTACTTC. Protein sequence: CASSNVGQGSYEQYF.